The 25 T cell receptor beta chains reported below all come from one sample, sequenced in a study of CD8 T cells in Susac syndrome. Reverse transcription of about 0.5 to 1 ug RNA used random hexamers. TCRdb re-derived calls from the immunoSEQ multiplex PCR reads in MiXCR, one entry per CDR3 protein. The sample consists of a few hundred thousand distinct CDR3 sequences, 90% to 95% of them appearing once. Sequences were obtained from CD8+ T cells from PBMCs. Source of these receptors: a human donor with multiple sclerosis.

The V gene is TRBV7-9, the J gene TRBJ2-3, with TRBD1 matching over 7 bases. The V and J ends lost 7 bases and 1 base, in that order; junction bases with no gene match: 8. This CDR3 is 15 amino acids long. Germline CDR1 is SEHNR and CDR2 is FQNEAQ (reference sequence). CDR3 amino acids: CASTSLTGGTDTQYF. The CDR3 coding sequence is TGTGCCAGCACCTCATTAACAGGGGGCACAGATACGCAGTATTTT.

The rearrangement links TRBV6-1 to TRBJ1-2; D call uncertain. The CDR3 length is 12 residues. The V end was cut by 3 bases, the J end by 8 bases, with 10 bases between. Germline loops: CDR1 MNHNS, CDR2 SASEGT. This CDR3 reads CASSEGSDGYTF. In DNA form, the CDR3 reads TGTGCCAGCAGTGAGGGATCGGACGGCTACACCTTC.

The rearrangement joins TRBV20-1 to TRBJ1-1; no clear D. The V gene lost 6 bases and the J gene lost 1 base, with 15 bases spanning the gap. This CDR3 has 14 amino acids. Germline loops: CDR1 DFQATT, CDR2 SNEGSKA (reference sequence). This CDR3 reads CSAKHGDSNTEAFF. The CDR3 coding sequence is TGCAGTGCGAAGCATGGGGATTCGAACACTGAAGCTTTCTTT.

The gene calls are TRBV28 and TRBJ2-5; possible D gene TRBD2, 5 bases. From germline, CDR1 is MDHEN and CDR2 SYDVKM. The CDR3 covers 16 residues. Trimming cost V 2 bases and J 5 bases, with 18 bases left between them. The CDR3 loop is CASSLSPYRASETQYF. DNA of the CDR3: TGTGCCAGCAGTTTAAGCCCTTACCGGGCTAGCGAGACCCAGTACTTC.

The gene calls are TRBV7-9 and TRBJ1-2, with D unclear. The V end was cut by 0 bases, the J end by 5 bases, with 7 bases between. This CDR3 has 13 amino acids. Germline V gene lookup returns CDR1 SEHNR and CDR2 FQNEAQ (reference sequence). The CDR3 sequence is CASSLASAYGYTF. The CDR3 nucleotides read TGTGCCAGCAGCTTAGCCAGCGCTTATGGCTACACCTTC.

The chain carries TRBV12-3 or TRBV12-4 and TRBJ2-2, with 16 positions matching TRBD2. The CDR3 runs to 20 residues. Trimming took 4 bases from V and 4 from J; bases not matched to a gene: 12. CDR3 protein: CASSSHGTSGGAPSTGELFF. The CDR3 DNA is TGTGCCAGCAGTTCTCACGGGACTAGCGGGGGGGCCCCGAGCACCGGGGAGCTGTTTTTT.

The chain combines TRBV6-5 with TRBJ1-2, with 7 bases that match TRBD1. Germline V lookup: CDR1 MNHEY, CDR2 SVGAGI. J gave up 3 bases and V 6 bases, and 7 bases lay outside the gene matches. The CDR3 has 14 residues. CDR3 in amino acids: CASSLFGTDYGYTF. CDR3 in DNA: TGTGCCAGCAGCCTCTTCGGGACAGACTATGGCTACACCTTC.

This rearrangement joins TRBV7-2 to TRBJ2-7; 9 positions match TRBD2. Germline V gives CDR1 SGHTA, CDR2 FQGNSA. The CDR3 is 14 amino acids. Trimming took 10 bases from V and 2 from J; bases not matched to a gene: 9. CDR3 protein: CATLSGSGTYEQYF. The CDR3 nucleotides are TGTGCCACCCTTAGCGGGAGTGGAACCTACGAGCAGTACTTC.

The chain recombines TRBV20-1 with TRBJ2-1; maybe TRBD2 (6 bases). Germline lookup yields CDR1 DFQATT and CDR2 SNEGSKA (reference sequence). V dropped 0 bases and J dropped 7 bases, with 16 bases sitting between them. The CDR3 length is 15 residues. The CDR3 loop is CSARDSGTATNEQFF. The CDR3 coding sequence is TGCAGTGCTAGAGATTCCGGGACTGCCACTAATGAGCAGTTCTTC.

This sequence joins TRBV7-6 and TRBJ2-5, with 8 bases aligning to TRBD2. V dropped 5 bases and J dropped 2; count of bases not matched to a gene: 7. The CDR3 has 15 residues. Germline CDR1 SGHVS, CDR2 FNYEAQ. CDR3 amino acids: CASSPRTSLQETQYF. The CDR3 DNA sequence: TGTGCCAGCAGCCCCCGGACTAGCTTGCAAGAGACCCAGTACTTC. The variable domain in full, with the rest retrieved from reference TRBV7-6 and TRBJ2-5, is GAGVSQSPRYKVTKRGQDVALRCDPISGHVSLYWYRQALGQGPEFLTYFNYEAQQDKSGLPNDRFSAERPEGSISTLTIQRTEQRDSAMYRCASSPRTSLQETQYFGPGTRLLVL.

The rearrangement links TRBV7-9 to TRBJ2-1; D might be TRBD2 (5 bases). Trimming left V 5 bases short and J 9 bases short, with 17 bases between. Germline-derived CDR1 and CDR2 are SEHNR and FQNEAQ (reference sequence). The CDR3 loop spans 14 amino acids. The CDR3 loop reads CASSPLGHRGEQFF. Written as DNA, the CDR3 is TGTGCCAGCAGCCCCCTAGGGCACCGGGGTGAGCAGTTCTTC.

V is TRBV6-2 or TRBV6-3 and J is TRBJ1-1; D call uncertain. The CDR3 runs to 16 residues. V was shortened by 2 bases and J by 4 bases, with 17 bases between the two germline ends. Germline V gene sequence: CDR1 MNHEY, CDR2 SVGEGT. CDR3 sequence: CASSYPTDAFSTEAFF. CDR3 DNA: TGTGCCAGCAGTTACCCGACTGACGCCTTTAGCACTGAAGCTTTCTTT.

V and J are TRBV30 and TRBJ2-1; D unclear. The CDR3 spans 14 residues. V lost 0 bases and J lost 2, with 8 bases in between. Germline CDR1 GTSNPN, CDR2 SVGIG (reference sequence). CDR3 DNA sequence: TGTGCCTGGAGTGTACAAGCCCCCTACAATGAGCAGTTCTTC. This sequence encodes CAWSVQAPYNEQFF.

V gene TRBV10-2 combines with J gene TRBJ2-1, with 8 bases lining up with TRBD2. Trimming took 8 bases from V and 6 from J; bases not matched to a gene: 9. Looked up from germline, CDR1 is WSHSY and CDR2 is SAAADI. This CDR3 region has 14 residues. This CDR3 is CASGPGLGPNEQFF. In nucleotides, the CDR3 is TGCGCCAGCGGGCCGGGACTAGGGCCCAATGAGCAGTTCTTC.

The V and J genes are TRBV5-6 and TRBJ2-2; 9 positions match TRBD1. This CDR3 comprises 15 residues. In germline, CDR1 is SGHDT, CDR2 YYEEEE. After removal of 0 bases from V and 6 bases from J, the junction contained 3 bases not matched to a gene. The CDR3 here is CASSLAQGASGELFF. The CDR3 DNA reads TGTGCCAGCAGCTTGGCACAGGGGGCGTCCGGGGAGCTGTTTTTT.

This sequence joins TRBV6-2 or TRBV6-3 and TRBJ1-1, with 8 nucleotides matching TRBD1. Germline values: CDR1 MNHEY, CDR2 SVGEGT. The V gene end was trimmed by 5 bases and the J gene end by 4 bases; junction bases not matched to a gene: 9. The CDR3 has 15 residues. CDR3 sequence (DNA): TGTGCCAGCAGTGTCCAGACAGGGGTCGGCACTGAAGCTTTCTTT. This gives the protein CASSVQTGVGTEAFF.

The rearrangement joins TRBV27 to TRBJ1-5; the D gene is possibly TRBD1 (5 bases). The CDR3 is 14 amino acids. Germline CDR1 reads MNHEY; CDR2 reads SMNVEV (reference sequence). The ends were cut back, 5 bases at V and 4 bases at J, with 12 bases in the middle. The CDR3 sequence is CASSTRQTNQPQHF. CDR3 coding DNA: TGTGCCAGCAGTACCCGACAGACTAATCAGCCCCAGCATTTT.

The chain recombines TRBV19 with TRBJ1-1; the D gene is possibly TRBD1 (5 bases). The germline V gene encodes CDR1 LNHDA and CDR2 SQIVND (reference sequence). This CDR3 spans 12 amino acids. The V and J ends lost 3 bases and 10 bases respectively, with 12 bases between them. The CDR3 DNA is TGTGCCAGTAGTATCGGACATACAGGAGCTTTCTTT. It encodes CASSIGHTGAFF.

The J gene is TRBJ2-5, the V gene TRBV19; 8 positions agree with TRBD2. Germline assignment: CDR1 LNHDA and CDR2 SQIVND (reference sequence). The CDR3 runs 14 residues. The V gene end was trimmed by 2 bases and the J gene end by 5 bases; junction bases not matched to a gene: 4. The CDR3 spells CASSIQAGAETQYF. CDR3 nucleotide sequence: TGTGCCAGTAGTATACAAGCGGGAGCGGAGACCCAGTACTTC.

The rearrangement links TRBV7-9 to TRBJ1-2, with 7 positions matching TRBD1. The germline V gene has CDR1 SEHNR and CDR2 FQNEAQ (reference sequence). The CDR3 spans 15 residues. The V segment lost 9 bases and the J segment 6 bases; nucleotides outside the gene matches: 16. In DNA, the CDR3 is TGTGCCAGTACCGACAGGGATAAATTGTCGGATGGCTACACCTTC. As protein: CASTDRDKLSDGYTF.

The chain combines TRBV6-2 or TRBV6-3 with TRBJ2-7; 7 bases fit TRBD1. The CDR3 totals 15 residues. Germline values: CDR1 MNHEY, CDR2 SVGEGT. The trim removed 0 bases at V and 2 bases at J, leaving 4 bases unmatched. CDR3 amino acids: CASSYSRGQTYEQYF. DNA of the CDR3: TGTGCCAGCAGTTACTCGAGGGGACAGACCTACGAGCAGTACTTC.

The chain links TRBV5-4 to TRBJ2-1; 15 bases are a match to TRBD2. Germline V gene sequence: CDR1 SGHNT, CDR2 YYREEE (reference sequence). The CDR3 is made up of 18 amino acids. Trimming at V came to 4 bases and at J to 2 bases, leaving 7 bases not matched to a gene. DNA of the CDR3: TGTGCCAGCAGCCCGGGGACTAGCGGGGGGCTGACCTACAATGAGCAGTTCTTC. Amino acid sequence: CASSPGTSGGLTYNEQFF. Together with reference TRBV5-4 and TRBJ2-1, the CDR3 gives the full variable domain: ETGVTQSPTHLIKTRGQQVTLRCSSQSGHNTVSWYQQALGQGPQFIFQYYREEENGRGNFPPRFSGLQFPNYSSELNVNALELDDSALYLCASSPGTSGGLTYNEQFFGPGTRLTVL.

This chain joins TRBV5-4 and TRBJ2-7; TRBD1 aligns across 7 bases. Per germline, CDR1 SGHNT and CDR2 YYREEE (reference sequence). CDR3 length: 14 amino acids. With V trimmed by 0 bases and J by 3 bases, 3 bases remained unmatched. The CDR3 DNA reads TGTGCCAGCAGCTTGGGGACAGGATACTACGAGCAGTACTTC. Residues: CASSLGTGYYEQYF.

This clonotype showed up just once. In nucleotides, the CDR3 is TGCAGCGTTGCGGGCGGGGAGAACACTGAAGCTTTCTTT. Protein: CSVAGGENTEAFF. The chain carries TRBV29-1 and TRBJ1-1; D is unresolved. CDR1 is SQVTM and CDR2 is ANQGSEA in the germline V gene. The CDR3 runs 13 residues. V lost 4 bases, J lost 1 base, and 10 bases lay in between.

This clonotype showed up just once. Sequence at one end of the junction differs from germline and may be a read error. The CDR3 coding sequence is TGTGCCAACAGTCCGGGGGCCGTGGAGACCCAGTACTTC. It encodes CANSPGAVETQYF. This chain connects TRBV6-6 to TRBJ2-5; D possibly uses TRBD1 or TRBD2 (6 bases each). Germline values: CDR1 MNHNY, CDR2 SVGAGI (reference sequence). CDR3 length equals 13 residues.